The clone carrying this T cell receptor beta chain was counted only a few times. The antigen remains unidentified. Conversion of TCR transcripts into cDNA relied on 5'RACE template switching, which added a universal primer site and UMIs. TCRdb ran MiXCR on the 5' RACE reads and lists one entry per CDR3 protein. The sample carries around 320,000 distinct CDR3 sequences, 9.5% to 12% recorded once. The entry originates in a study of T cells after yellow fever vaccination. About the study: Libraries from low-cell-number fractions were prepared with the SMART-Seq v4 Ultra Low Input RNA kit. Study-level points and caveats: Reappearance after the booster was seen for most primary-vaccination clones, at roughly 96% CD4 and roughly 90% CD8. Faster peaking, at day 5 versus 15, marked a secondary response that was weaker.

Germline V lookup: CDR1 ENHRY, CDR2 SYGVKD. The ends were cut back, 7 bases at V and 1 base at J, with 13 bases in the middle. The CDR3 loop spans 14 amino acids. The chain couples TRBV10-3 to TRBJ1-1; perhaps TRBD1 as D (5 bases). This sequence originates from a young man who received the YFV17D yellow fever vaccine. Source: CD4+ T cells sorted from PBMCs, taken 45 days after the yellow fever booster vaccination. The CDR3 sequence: CAIKGGGSNTEAFF. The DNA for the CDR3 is TGTGCCATCAAGGGCGGGGGATCGAACACTGAAGCTTTCTTT.